A single TCR beta chain is shown here with its context. The source of the sample is a study of blood T cell repertoires in COVID-19. Study-level information: COVID-19 samples, acute and convalescent, were from the United States, Italy and Spain.

The ends lost 11 bases at V and 1 base at J; junction bases unmatched: 4. The CDR3 spans 14 residues. The germline V gene encodes CDR1 ENHRY and CDR2 SYGVKD. TCRdb's copy holds only in-frame clones and misses some; the assay was immunoSEQ multiplex PCR. Altogether 200,000 to 250,000 clones are present, around 84% being singletons, with the ten largest covering roughly 5%. The genes are TRBV10-3 and TRBJ2-3, with TRBD2 matching over 12 bases. Input material: peripheral blood. This receptor was identified in a woman aged 60-75 years who had recovered from COVID-19. The CDR3 loop reads CAVLAGGGTDTQYF. The CDR3 region has the DNA TGTGCCGTACTAGCGGGGGGAGGCACAGATACGCAGTATTTT.